These 27 T cell receptor beta chains originate from one sample sequenced in a study of shared clonotypes between healthy human individuals. Produced via immunoSEQ multiplex PCR; TCRdb's table is partial and in-frame only. The table lists some 95,000 clones, roughly two thirds of them singletons. The specimen sequenced was memory CD8+ T cells sorted from blood. This sample's subset: CD45RO+ cells pooled with CCR7-negative TemRA cells. The receptors shown here come from a man younger than 45 in good health.

The chain joins TRBV28 to TRBJ1-2; the match to TRBD1 covers 7 bases. The CDR3 runs to 16 residues. Trimming at V came to 3 bases and at J to 3 bases, leaving 10 bases not matched to a gene. Germline assignment: CDR1 MDHEN and CDR2 SYDVKM. The DNA of the CDR3 is TGTGCCAGCAGTTTTGGTTTCGGGACAGATTACTATGGCTACACCTTC. Its translation: CASSFGFGTDYYGYTF.

The V call is TRBV5-4, the J call TRBJ2-2, with a weak D call TRBD1 (5 bases). There are 17 residues in the CDR3. Deletions cut 5 bases from V and 3 bases from J, with 20 bases between. CDR1 is SGHNT, CDR2 YYREEE, per germline (reference sequence). The CDR3 is CASSGRWGEWYTGELFF. CDR3 coding DNA: TGTGCCAGCAGTGGCCGGTGGGGCGAGTGGTACACCGGGGAGCTGTTTTTT.

This clone was detected only a few times. The genes are TRBV25-1 and TRBJ2-5; no clear D gene. Looked up from germline, CDR1 is MGHDK and CDR2 is SYGVNS. V lost 4 bases and J 1 base, leaving 7 bases between the germline ends. This CDR3 is 13 amino acids long. The CDR3: CASSATAQETQYF. The CDR3 region has the DNA TGTGCCAGCAGTGCAACAGCCCAAGAGACCCAGTACTTC.

J is TRBJ1-5 and V is TRBV19; D ambiguous. Germline V gene data show CDR1 as LNHDA and CDR2 as SQIVND (reference sequence). This CDR3 contains 14 residues. Trimming took 3 bases from V and 0 from J, leaving 6 bases between them. DNA for the CDR3: TGTGCCAGTAGTATCTCAGCTAGCAATCAGCCCCAGCATTTT. It is translated as CASSISASNQPQHF.

This chain uses TRBV7-8 with TRBJ2-7; 10 positions match TRBD2. Trimming removed 3 bases from V and 3 bases from J; junction bases left unmatched: 11. CDR1 and CDR2 from the germline V gene are SGHVS and FQNEAQ. The CDR3 consists of 17 residues. The DNA of the CDR3 is TGTGCCAGCAGCTTGGGCGATGGTAGCGGGAGGATCTACGAGCAGTACTTC. Its translation: CASSLGDGSGRIYEQYF.

This chain joins TRBV5-1 and TRBJ2-7; weak D call: TRBD2 (5 bases). Germline V CDR1 and CDR2: SGHRS, YFSETQ. Trimming took 4 bases from V and 0 from J, leaving 11 bases between them. The CDR3 loop spans 14 amino acids. CDR3 amino acids: CASSKGLDSYEQYF. The CDR3 region has the DNA TGCGCCAGCAGCAAAGGACTCGACTCCTACGAGCAGTACTTC.

V is TRBV6-1 and J is TRBJ1-5; no reliable D call. The ends were cut back, 6 bases at V and 0 bases at J, with 9 bases in the middle. Germline V gene sequence: CDR1 MNHNS, CDR2 SASEGT. The CDR3 has 14 amino acids. CDR3 sequence (DNA): TGTGCCAGCAGGGACGGTTATAGCAATCAGCCCCAGCATTTT. Translated: CASRDGYSNQPQHF.

The chain uses TRBV5-4 and TRBJ1-2; unclear D gene. Trimming shortened V by 4 bases and J by 7 bases, and 14 bases separated the two germline ends. This CDR3 has 13 amino acids. Germline V gene sequence: CDR1 SGHNT, CDR2 YYREEE (reference sequence). The CDR3 DNA reads as TGTGCCAGCAGCATTCGCTCTTCCCGTGGCTACACCTTC. Its translation is CASSIRSSRGYTF.

This clone was seen repeatedly, ten times or more. This chain links TRBV6-1 with TRBJ1-2; weak D call: TRBD1 (5 bases). Per germline, CDR1 MNHNS and CDR2 SASEGT. CDR3 length: 13 amino acids. Trimming took off 4 bases at V and 8 bases at J, with 14 bases between the two ends. Here the CDR3 reads CASSAEGRYGYTF. The CDR3 DNA sequence: TGTGCCAGCAGTGCCGAGGGGCGATACGGCTACACCTTC.

Remarks on this clone: One base away lies a much larger clone, so this may be a sequencing read error. Other nucleotide sequences in the sample specify the same CDR3. This chain's CDR3 is CASSLSNYEQYF. CDR3 sequence (DNA): TGTGCCAGCAGTTTATCCAACTACGAGCAGTACTTC. The gene calls are TRBV28 and TRBJ2-7, with D hard to call. The CDR3 spans 12 residues. The V gene lost 1 base and the J gene lost 3 bases, with 4 bases spanning the gap. Germline V gives CDR1 MDHEN, CDR2 SYDVKM.

This clone appeared once. The chain recombines TRBV11-2 with TRBJ2-7; 8 nucleotides match TRBD1. CDR3 length: 15 residues. Germline values: CDR1 SGHAT, CDR2 FQNNGV. V dropped 0 bases and J dropped 2; count of bases not matched to a gene: 3. The DNA for the CDR3 is TGTGCCAGCAGCTTAGAGGTCAGGGGGCCCTACGAGCAGTACTTC. Its protein product is CASSLEVRGPYEQYF.

The rearrangement links TRBV10-1 to TRBJ1-1; D remains ambiguous. This CDR3 has 12 amino acids. V was trimmed by 3 bases and J by 1 base, leaving 3 bases between them. The germline CDR1 and CDR2 sequences are WNHNN and SYGVQD (reference sequence). The DNA for the CDR3 is TGCGCCAGCAGTGACAGGAACACTGAAGCTTTCTTT. It codes for CASSDRNTEAFF.

V is TRBV20-1 and J is TRBJ2-7, with D uncertain. Germline lookup yields CDR1 DFQATT and CDR2 SNEGSKA (reference sequence). V was cut by 0 bases and J by 2 bases, with 2 bases left in between. The CDR3 consists of 11 residues. CDR3 region: CSARDPYEQYF. The CDR3 coding sequence is TGCAGTGCTAGAGACCCCTACGAGCAGTACTTC.

The chain carries TRBV5-6 and TRBJ2-7; no clear D gene. This CDR3 comprises 14 residues. Looked up from germline, CDR1 is SGHDT and CDR2 is YYEEEE. The germline V and J ends were trimmed by 0 bases and 2 bases, with 9 bases remaining between them. CDR3 nucleotides: TGTGCCAGCAGCTTGGTACGCGGCACCTACGAGCAGTACTTC. Encoded protein: CASSLVRGTYEQYF.

This chain uses TRBV19 with TRBJ2-7; TRBD1 is a possible D gene (6 bases). The CDR3 consists of 13 residues. V was trimmed by 4 bases and J by 2 bases, leaving 9 bases between them. Germline CDR1 is LNHDA and CDR2 is SQIVND (reference sequence). In DNA, the CDR3 is TGTGCCAGTAGTAGGACAGCCGCCTACGAGCAGTACTTC. This codes for CASSRTAAYEQYF.

This sequence joins TRBV30 and TRBJ2-2, with D uncertain. The CDR3 covers 13 residues. Trimming removed 0 bases from V and 7 bases from J, with 9 bases in between. Germline CDR1 is GTSNPN and CDR2 is SVGIG (reference sequence). CDR3 in DNA: TGTGCCTGGAGTGTACTATGGAGCGGGGAGCTGTTTTTT. It specifies CAWSVLWSGELFF.

In this sample, this clone turned up once. The chain joins TRBV7-8 to TRBJ2-3; tentatively, D is TRBD1 (5 bases). The germline V and J ends were trimmed by 8 bases and 5 bases, with 5 bases remaining between them. Germline values: CDR1 SGHVS, CDR2 FQNEAQ. This CDR3 contains 10 residues. The CDR3 spells CASQGDTQYF. The CDR3 nucleotides read TGTGCCAGCCAGGGAGATACGCAGTATTTT. Based on the CDR3 plus reference TRBV7-8 and TRBJ2-3, the full variable domain is GAGVSQSPRYKVAKRGQDVALRCDPISGHVSLFWYQQALGQGPEFLTYFQNEAQLDKSGLPSDRFFAERPEGSVSTLKIQRTQQEDSAVYLCASQGDTQYFGPGTRLTVL.

The rearrangement joins TRBV6-1 to TRBJ2-5, with a weak D call TRBD1 (5 bases). The CDR3 extends over 16 amino acids. Trimming pared 4 bases from V and 4 bases from J, leaving 19 bases between. Germline V gene sequence: CDR1 MNHNS, CDR2 SASEGT. In nucleotides, the CDR3 is TGTGCCAGCAGTGGGAGAAGGGGTGTCTACGGAGAGACCCAGTACTTC. It is translated as CASSGRRGVYGETQYF.

The sample holds a few counts of this clone. The chain joins TRBV7-9 to TRBJ2-5; D uncertain. The CDR3 has 12 residues. Per the germline V gene, CDR1 is SEHNR and CDR2 is FQNEAQ (reference sequence). Trimming removed 1 base at V and 5 bases at J, with 5 bases between. Here the CDR3 DNA reads TGTGCCAGCAGCTTAGTTATGGAGACCCAGTACTTC. Translated: CASSLVMETQYF.

This chain links TRBV19 with TRBJ1-1; 7 nucleotides align to TRBD1. The junction had 2 bases not matched to a gene; V was cut back by 4 bases and J by 0 bases. CDR1 is LNHDA, CDR2 SQIVND, per germline (reference sequence). The CDR3 is 14 residues long. CDR3 loop: CASSTGTVNTEAFF. In DNA form, the CDR3 reads TGTGCCAGTAGTACCGGGACAGTGAACACTGAAGCTTTCTTT.

The genes are TRBV7-9 and TRBJ2-1; 9 positions match TRBD1. In germline, CDR1 is SEHNR, CDR2 FQNEAQ (reference sequence). The CDR3 spans 15 residues. J was trimmed by 4 bases and V by 2 bases; bases with no gene match: 3. The CDR3 here is CASSLLQGAYNEQFF. The CDR3 coding sequence is TGTGCCAGCAGCTTATTACAGGGGGCTTACAATGAGCAGTTCTTC.

The chain employs TRBV6-1 and TRBJ1-2, with TRBD1 matching 9 bases. The CDR3 length is 14 residues. Unmatched junction bases numbered 4, after V lost 2 bases and J lost 6 bases. Per germline, CDR1 MNHNS and CDR2 SASEGT. DNA of the CDR3: TGTGCCAGCAGTGAAACGGGGGACAGGGATGGCTACACCTTC. Translation: CASSETGDRDGYTF.

The V call is TRBV25-1, the J call TRBJ2-1; 8 nucleotides align to TRBD2. Looked up from germline, CDR1 is MGHDK and CDR2 is SYGVNS. The CDR3 length is 15 residues. The V and J ends lost 5 bases and 2 bases, in that order; junction bases with no gene match: 5. The CDR3: CASSLPGLAYNEQFF. In nucleotides, the CDR3 is TGTGCCAGCAGTCTACCGGGACTAGCCTACAATGAGCAGTTCTTC.

This chain links TRBV2 with TRBJ2-7; 7 bases map to TRBD1. This CDR3 region has 16 residues. Germline V gene sequence: CDR1 SNHLY, CDR2 FYNNEI. V was clipped by 2 bases and J by 2 bases; unmatched bases: 9. CDR3 in DNA: TGTGCCAGCAGTGAATACCCAGGGGGTGGGCCCTACGAGCAGTACTTC. Its translation: CASSEYPGGGPYEQYF.

The chain combines TRBV9 with TRBJ2-2, with no clear D. The CDR3 loop spans 14 amino acids. Deletions cut 0 bases from V and 6 bases from J, with 9 bases between. Germline loops: CDR1 SGDLS, CDR2 YYNGEE. CDR3 loop: CASSVGRVPGELFF. The CDR3, as DNA: TGTGCCAGCAGCGTAGGCAGAGTACCCGGGGAGCTGTTTTTT.

This chain links TRBV19 with TRBJ2-1; no clear D. This CDR3 has 12 residues. Trimming took off 2 bases at V and 6 bases at J, with 5 bases between the two ends. The germline V gene encodes CDR1 LNHDA and CDR2 SQIVND (reference sequence). DNA for the CDR3: TGTGCCAGTAGTATATGGGGCAATGAGCAGTTCTTC. Encoded protein: CASSIWGNEQFF.

This clone was observed a few times. This sequence joins TRBV7-9 and TRBJ2-1; 8 bases are shared with TRBD2. V lost 8 bases and J lost 8; bases outside the gene matches: 11. The length of the CDR3 is 14 residues. The germline CDR1 and CDR2 sequences are SEHNR and FQNEAQ (reference sequence). DNA of the CDR3: TGTGCCAGCTCAAGCGGGAGTCTTATTTATGAGCAGTTCTTC. Translated, it gives CASSSGSLIYEQFF. Together with reference TRBV7-9 and TRBJ2-1, the CDR3 gives the full variable domain: DTGVSQNPRHKITKRGQNVTFRCDPISEHNRLYWYRQTLGQGPEFLTYFQNEAQLEKSRLLSDRFSAERPKGSFSTLEIQRTEQGDSAMYLCASSSGSLIYEQFFGPGTRLTVL.